The 32 T cell receptor beta chains below all came from one sample that was sequenced in a study of blood T cell repertoires in COVID-19. Only in-frame clones appear in the TCRdb table, and some are missing; sequencing was by immunoSEQ multiplex PCR. The data contain roughly 160,000 clones, around three quarters of them seen just once; the ten biggest clones take up over 15%. Sequenced input: PBMCs or T cells enriched from blood (not recorded which). These TCRs come from a woman in her 70s in a cohort exposed to, infected with or recovered from COVID-19 (not recorded which).

This sequence joins TRBV19 and TRBJ1-2; 7 nucleotides agree with TRBD1. V trimming: 4 bases; J trimming: 5 bases; junction bases outside the gene matches: 7. The CDR3 is made up of 14 amino acids. In germline, CDR1 is LNHDA, CDR2 SQIVND (reference sequence). The chain's CDR3 is CASSTPGQSYGYTF. For the CDR3, the DNA is TGTGCCAGTAGTACACCGGGACAGTCATATGGCTACACCTTC.

The chain links TRBV6-1 to TRBJ1-5; 7 nucleotides match TRBD1. This CDR3 comprises 15 residues. The junction had 5 bases not matched to a gene; V was cut back by 1 base and J by 5 bases. Germline loops: CDR1 MNHNS, CDR2 SASEGT. DNA of the CDR3: TGTGCCAGCAGTGAAGAAGGGGGCGGATATCAGCCCCAGCATTTT. This gives the protein CASSEEGGGYQPQHF.

The chain combines TRBV7-2 with TRBJ2-5; the match to TRBD2 covers 11 bases. This CDR3 has 15 amino acids. Per the germline V gene, CDR1 is SGHTA and CDR2 is FQGNSA. V shed 4 bases and J 5 bases; nucleotides not matched to a gene: 6. CDR3 coding DNA: TGTGCCAGCAGCTCGACTAGCGGGATGAGGGAGACCCAGTACTTC. It yields the protein CASSSTSGMRETQYF.

This clone was observed once. This CDR3 reads CASSVASGRRETQYF. The CDR3 DNA is TGTGCCAGCAGCGTGGCAAGCGGGAGGAGGGAGACCCAGTACTTC. The chain couples TRBV9 to TRBJ2-5; TRBD2 aligns across 9 bases. CDR1 SGDLS and CDR2 YYNGEE come from the germline V gene. This CDR3 has 15 residues. Trimming took 2 bases from V and 5 from J; bases not matched to a gene: 7.

The rearrangement uses TRBV2 and TRBJ2-1, with D maybe TRBD1 (5 bases). The V gene lost 4 bases and the J gene lost 8 bases, with 18 bases spanning the gap. Germline assignment: CDR1 SNHLY and CDR2 FYNNEI. The CDR3 is 15 amino acids. CDR3 protein: CASSGLARTRDEQFF. CDR3 DNA: TGTGCCAGCAGTGGCCTGGCCCGGACAAGGGATGAGCAGTTCTTC.

CDR3 sequence reads: CASSIQGNYGYTF. DNA of the CDR3: TGTGCCAGTAGTATTCAGGGGAACTATGGCTACACCTTC. The chain has TRBV19 and TRBJ1-2; D may be TRBD1 (6 bases). Germline CDR1 reads LNHDA; CDR2 reads SQIVND (reference sequence). This CDR3 is 13 amino acids long. The V end was cut by 3 bases, the J end by 2 bases, with 7 bases between.

The chain uses TRBV10-3 and TRBJ1-5, with TRBD1 as a possible D gene (5 bases). Germline V gene lookup returns CDR1 ENHRY and CDR2 SYGVKD. This CDR3 is 13 amino acids long. The ends were cut back, 3 bases at V and 5 bases at J, with 8 bases in the middle. The CDR3 region has the DNA TGTGCCATCAGTGATGGGGGGTATCAGCCCCAGCATTTT. Translated, it gives CAISDGGYQPQHF.

This chain uses TRBV7-9 with TRBJ2-2, with D tentatively TRBD2 (6 bases). The CDR3 contains 17 residues. Germline V gives CDR1 SEHNR, CDR2 FQNEAQ (reference sequence). Trimming took 10 bases from V and 1 from J, leaving 22 bases between them. The CDR3 DNA follows: TGTGCCACCATCCCGGGACTCACGGCGGGGAACACCGGGGAGCTGTTTTTT. As protein: CATIPGLTAGNTGELFF. Using reference TRBV7-9 and TRBJ2-2 for the parts outside the CDR3, the full variable domain is DTGVSQNPRHKITKRGQNVTFRCDPISEHNRLYWYRQTLGQGPEFLTYFQNEAQLEKSRLLSDRFSAERPKGSFSTLEIQRTEQGDSAMYLCATIPGLTAGNTGELFFGEGSRLTVL.

This chain links TRBV15 with TRBJ2-1, with TRBD2 matching over 9 bases. CDR1 and CDR2 (germline): LNHNV, YYDKDF (reference sequence). The V segment lost 1 base and the J segment 8 bases; nucleotides outside the gene matches: 15. The CDR3 runs to 18 residues. In DNA, the CDR3 is TGTGCCACCAGCAGAGGATCGCCCCGATTAGCGGGAGTTGATGAGCAGTTCTTC. This sequence encodes CATSRGSPRLAGVDEQFF.

This chain links TRBV6-2 or TRBV6-3 with TRBJ2-1; 9 bases are shared with TRBD1. Trimming cost V 5 bases and J 9 bases; bases outside gene matches: 11. The germline CDR1 and CDR2 sequences are MNHEY and SVGEGT. This CDR3 region has 15 residues. The chain's CDR3 is CASSTRRQGVSEQFF. The CDR3 nucleotides are TGTGCCAGCAGTACCCGACGACAGGGGGTGTCTGAGCAGTTCTTC.

This chain links TRBV5-1 with TRBJ2-3; perhaps TRBD1 as D (6 bases). Looked up from germline, CDR1 is SGHRS and CDR2 is YFSETQ. V was shortened by 4 bases and J by 4 bases, with 13 bases between the two germline ends. The CDR3 consists of 14 residues. CDR3 residues: CASSIQGTPDTQYF. CDR3 nucleotides: TGCGCCAGCAGCATACAGGGAACCCCAGATACGCAGTATTTT.

The chain is built from TRBV15 and TRBJ1-6; D is possibly TRBD1 (5 bases). In germline, CDR1 is LNHNV, CDR2 YYDKDF (reference sequence). The CDR3 spans 13 residues. V lost 6 bases to trimming and J lost 5 bases, with 8 bases between them. CDR3 in DNA: TGTGCCACCAGGGGACTTGATAATTCACCCCTCCACTTT. It encodes CATRGLDNSPLHF.

CDR3 amino acids: CASSPEVAYNEQFF. The CDR3 DNA is TGTGCCAGCAGCCCTGAGGTTGCCTACAATGAGCAGTTCTTC. This sequence joins TRBV7-2 and TRBJ2-1; D is ambiguous. The V end was cut by 5 bases, the J end by 2 bases, with 10 bases between. Per germline, CDR1 SGHTA and CDR2 FQGNSA. The CDR3 is 14 residues long. The full variable domain, rest sourced from reference TRBV7-2 and TRBJ2-1, is GAGVSQSPSNKVTEKGKDVELRCDPISGHTALYWYRQSLGQGLEFLIYFQGNSAPDKSGLPSDRFSAERTGGSVSTLTIQRTQQEDSAVYLCASSPEVAYNEQFFGPGTRLTVL.

V usage is TRBV21-1 and J usage is TRBJ1-2; the D segment call TRBD1 is taken from the table without a DNA check. TRBV21-1 is described as a pseudogene. The CDR3 is 18 amino acids. CDR3 in amino acids: CASSKRASTGSRRYGYTF. The CDR3 DNA follows: TGTGCCAGCAGCAAAAGGGCCTCCACAGGGTCCCGGCGATATGGCTACACCTTC.

This clone was recorded a few times. The CDR3: CASSLEGQPNSPLHF. The CDR3 coding sequence is TGCGCCAGCAGCTTGGAGGGACAGCCAAATTCACCCCTCCACTTT. This chain joins TRBV5-1 and TRBJ1-6, with 7 bases identical to TRBD1. The V gene's germline CDR1 is SGHRS and CDR2 YFSETQ. V shed 0 bases and J 7 bases; nucleotides not matched to a gene: 4. This CDR3 has 15 residues. The full variable domain, in which reference TRBV5-1 and TRBJ1-6 provide the parts outside the CDR3, is KAGVTQTPRYLIKTRGQQVTLSCSPISGHRSVSWYQQTPGQGLQFLFEYFSETQRNKGNFPGRFSGRQFSNSRSEMNVSTLELGDSALYLCASSLEGQPNSPLHFGNGTRLTVT.

As concerns this clone: The sample holds other DNA sequences that translate to the same CDR3. This sequence joins TRBV28 and TRBJ1-1; a weak D match, TRBD1 (6 bases). CDR1 is MDHEN, CDR2 SYDVKM, per germline. The CDR3 length is 12 residues. V lost 5 bases to trimming and J lost 5 bases, with 9 bases between them. The CDR3 bases are TGTGCCAGCAGTACAGGGTTAACTGAAGCTTTCTTT. Translating gives CASSTGLTEAFF. The entire variable domain, with the rest obtained from reference TRBV28 and TRBJ1-1, is as follows: DVKVTQSSRYLVKRTGEKVFLECVQDMDHENMFWYRQDPGLGLRLIYFSYDVKMKEKGDIPEGYSVSREKKERFSLILESASTNQTSMYLCASSTGLTEAFFGQGTRLTVV.

This clone showed up just a few times. The V gene is TRBV5-1, the J gene TRBJ1-5; TRBD1 is a possible D gene (5 bases). CDR1 SGHRS and CDR2 YFSETQ come from the germline V gene. The CDR3 spans 15 residues. The V gene lost 1 base and the J gene lost 7 bases, with 15 bases spanning the gap. This CDR3 reads CASSLSGQGEQPQHF. DNA for the CDR3: TGCGCCAGCAGCTTGTCGGGCCAGGGTGAGCAGCCCCAGCATTTT.

The chain's CDR3 is CASSEGALDEQYF. Written as DNA, the CDR3 is TGCGCCAGCAGTGAGGGGGCGTTAGACGAGCAGTACTTC. The chain has TRBV10-1 and TRBJ2-7; possible D gene TRBD1, 5 bases. V was cut by 2 bases and J by 5 bases, with 10 bases left in between. The germline CDR1 and CDR2 sequences are WNHNN and SYGVQD (reference sequence). The CDR3 length is 13 residues.

This clone was found a few times. V is TRBV11-3 and J is TRBJ1-1; the D is unclear. The germline V and J ends were trimmed by 1 base and 4 bases, with 13 bases remaining between them. Looked up from germline, CDR1 is SGHNT and CDR2 is YENEEA. The CDR3 contains 15 residues. As DNA, the CDR3 is TGTGCCAGCAGCTTAGGGGCTACCTGGCGCACTGAAGCTTTCTTT. Translating it yields CASSLGATWRTEAFF.

This clone was recorded only once. The chain employs TRBV6-2 or TRBV6-3 and TRBJ2-4; D may be TRBD1 (6 bases). The CDR3 has 16 amino acids. Per the germline V gene, CDR1 is MNHEY and CDR2 is SVGEGT. V was clipped by 2 bases and J by 3 bases, with 14 bases between them. In DNA, the CDR3 is TGTGCCAGCAGTTACCCCGGACGACAGGTCAAAAACATTCAGTACTTC. It is translated as CASSYPGRQVKNIQYF.

This clone was seen once. V and J are TRBV7-8 and TRBJ2-1; D remains unclear. The CDR3 has 15 residues. V lost 1 base, J lost 0 bases, and 7 bases lay in between. Germline loops: CDR1 SGHVS, CDR2 FQNEAQ. CDR3 DNA: TGTGCCAGCAGCTTAGGCTATTACTCCTACAATGAGCAGTTCTTC. This encodes CASSLGYYSYNEQFF.

This sequence joins TRBV7-2 and TRBJ1-1; D is possibly TRBD1 (5 bases). Per the germline V gene, CDR1 is SGHTA and CDR2 is FQGNSA. This CDR3 has 12 residues. With 1 base removed from V and 8 bases from J, the gap between germline ends came to 8 bases. As DNA, the CDR3 is TGTGCCAGCAGCTTAGAGTGGGGCGAAGCTTTCTTT. This codes for CASSLEWGEAFF.

The chain recombines TRBV18 with TRBJ2-7; D is uncertain. CDR3 length equals 18 residues. Germline CDR1 is KGHSH and CDR2 is LQKENI. The germline V and J ends were trimmed by 1 base and 4 bases, with 23 bases remaining between them. The CDR3 loop reads CASSPRIDAEREHYEQYF. Here the CDR3 DNA reads TGTGCCAGCTCACCACGGATCGACGCGGAGAGAGAGCATTACGAGCAGTACTTC.

The J gene is TRBJ1-4, the V gene TRBV7-9; D uncertain. V lost 5 bases and J 5 bases, leaving 9 bases between the germline ends. The CDR3 length is 13 residues. CDR1 is SEHNR and CDR2 is FQNEAQ in the germline V gene (reference sequence). The CDR3 coding sequence is TGTGCCAGCAGCCCGGGAGGGAATGAAAAACTGTTTTTT. This gives the protein CASSPGGNEKLFF.

The rearrangement joins TRBV11-2 to TRBJ2-4; tentative D call: TRBD1 (5 bases). Germline CDR1 reads SGHAT; CDR2 reads FQNNGV. The CDR3 runs to 13 residues. V lost 0 bases, J lost 9 bases, and 9 bases lay in between. Written as DNA, the CDR3 is TGTGCCAGCAGCTTAGAAGGGGATAGCATTCAGTACTTC. It specifies CASSLEGDSIQYF. Based on the CDR3 plus reference TRBV11-2 and TRBJ2-4, the full variable domain is EAGVAQSPRYKIIEKRQSVAFWCNPISGHATLYWYQQILGQGPKLLIQFQNNGVVDDSQLPKDRFSAERLKGVDSTLKIQPAKLEDSAVYLCASSLEGDSIQYFGAGTRLSVL.

The chain employs TRBV7-2 and TRBJ2-4; D might be TRBD2 (6 bases). There are 15 residues in the CDR3. Trimming stripped 2 bases from V and 7 bases from J, with 15 bases between. The V gene's germline CDR1 is SGHTA and CDR2 FQGNSA. CDR3 region: CASSLKLTGVNIQYF. CDR3 sequence (DNA): TGTGCCAGCAGCTTAAAGCTGACGGGGGTTAACATTCAGTACTTC.

The count of this clone is one. The chain is built from TRBV7-8 and TRBJ1-4; a possible D gene is TRBD1 (5 bases). Trimming removed 5 bases at V and 6 bases at J, with 13 bases between. The germline V gene has CDR1 SGHVS and CDR2 FQNEAQ. The CDR3 runs 14 residues. CDR3: CASSQGPGYEKLFF. DNA for the CDR3: TGTGCCAGCAGCCAAGGTCCAGGGTATGAAAAACTGTTTTTT.

The gene calls are TRBV2 and TRBJ1-3, with 7 bases lining up with TRBD1. With 4 bases clipped from V and 0 bases from J, the junction kept 3 bases outside the gene matches. CDR1 and CDR2 (germline): SNHLY, FYNNEI. This CDR3 is built from 15 residues. CDR3 coding DNA: TGTGCCAGCAGTGTAGGGGGCACCTCTGGAAACACCATATATTTT. It translates to CASSVGGTSGNTIYF.

The J gene is TRBJ1-4, the V gene TRBV5-1; 9 positions match TRBD1. The germline V gene encodes CDR1 SGHRS and CDR2 YFSETQ. V lost 3 bases and J lost 5; bases outside the gene matches: 5. The CDR3 loop spans 15 amino acids. The chain's CDR3 is CASSSTGTGNEKLFF. The DNA of the CDR3 is TGCGCCAGCAGCTCCACCGGGACAGGGAATGAAAAACTGTTTTTT.

The chain couples TRBV10-3 to TRBJ1-6; D gene unclear. The CDR3 is 16 residues long. CDR1 and CDR2 from the germline V gene are ENHRY and SYGVKD. V was trimmed by 2 bases and J by 4 bases, leaving 12 bases between them. Here the CDR3 reads CAISERFTAYNSPLHF. DNA of the CDR3: TGTGCCATCAGTGAGAGGTTCACAGCTTATAATTCACCCCTCCACTTT.

The DNA of the CDR3 is TGTGCTAGTGGCCCGACAGGGGACCGAGGGTTAAATGAGCAGTTCTTC. Translation: CASGPTGDRGLNEQFF. V and J are TRBV12-5 and TRBJ2-1; TRBD1 matches 8 bases. V lost 6 bases and J lost 7; bases outside the gene matches: 14. Per the germline V gene, CDR1 is LGHNT and CDR2 is FRNRAP. The CDR3 sequence is 16 residues long.

This clone was seen a single time. The chain employs TRBV5-1 and TRBJ1-5; 8 bases agree with TRBD1. The CDR3 extends over 16 amino acids. Trimming removed 4 bases from V and 3 bases from J; junction bases left unmatched: 9. CDR1 is SGHRS, CDR2 YFSETQ, per germline. CDR3: CASSPGQGPYNQPQHF. CDR3 sequence (DNA): TGCGCCAGCAGCCCCGGACAGGGACCTTACAATCAGCCCCAGCATTTT.